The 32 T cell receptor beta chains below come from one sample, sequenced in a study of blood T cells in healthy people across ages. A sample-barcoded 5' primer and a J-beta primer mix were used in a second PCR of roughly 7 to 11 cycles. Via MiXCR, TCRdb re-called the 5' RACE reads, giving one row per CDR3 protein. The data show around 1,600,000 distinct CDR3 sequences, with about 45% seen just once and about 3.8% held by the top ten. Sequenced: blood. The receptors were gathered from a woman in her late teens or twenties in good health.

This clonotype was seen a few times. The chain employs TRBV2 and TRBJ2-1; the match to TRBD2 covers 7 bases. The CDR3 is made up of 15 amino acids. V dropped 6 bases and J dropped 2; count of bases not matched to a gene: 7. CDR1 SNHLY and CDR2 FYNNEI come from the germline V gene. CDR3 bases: TGTGCCAGCAGGATGGGGGGGGTCGCCTACAATGAGCAGTTCTTC. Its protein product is CASRMGGVAYNEQFF.

As DNA, the CDR3 is TGTGCCAGCAGCTTCACAGGTAGTCAGCCCCAGCATTTT. Translation gives CASSFTGSQPQHF. The chain couples TRBV14 to TRBJ1-5; tentative D call: TRBD1 (5 bases). Trimming removed 5 bases from V and 6 bases from J, with 11 bases in between. The CDR3 length is 13 residues. In germline, CDR1 is SGHDN, CDR2 FVKESK.

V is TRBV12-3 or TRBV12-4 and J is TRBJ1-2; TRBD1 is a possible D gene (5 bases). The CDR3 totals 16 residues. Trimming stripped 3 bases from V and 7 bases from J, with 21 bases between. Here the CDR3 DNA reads TGTGCCAGCAGTTTTGAAGCAGGGAACGGCTACTGTGGCTACACCTTC. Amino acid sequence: CASSFEAGNGYCGYTF.

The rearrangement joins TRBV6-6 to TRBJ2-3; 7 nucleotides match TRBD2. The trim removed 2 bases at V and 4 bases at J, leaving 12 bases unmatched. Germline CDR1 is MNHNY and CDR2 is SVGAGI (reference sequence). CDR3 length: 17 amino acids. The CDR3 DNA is TGTGCCAGCAGTTACAATGGGGGGGTAAAGGGGTCAGATACGCAGTATTTT. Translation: CASSYNGGVKGSDTQYF.

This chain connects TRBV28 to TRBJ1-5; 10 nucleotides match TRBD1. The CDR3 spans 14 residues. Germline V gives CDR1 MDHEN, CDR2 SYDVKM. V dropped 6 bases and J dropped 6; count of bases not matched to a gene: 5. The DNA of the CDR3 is TGTGCCAGCAGGGGGACAGGGGACGGTCAGCCCCAGCATTTT. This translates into CASRGTGDGQPQHF.

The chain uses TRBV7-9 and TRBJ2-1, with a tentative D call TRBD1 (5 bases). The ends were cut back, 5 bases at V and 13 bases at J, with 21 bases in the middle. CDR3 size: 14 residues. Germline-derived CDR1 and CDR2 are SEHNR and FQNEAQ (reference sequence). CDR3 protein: CASSPRTPQNIQFF. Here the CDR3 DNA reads TGTGCCAGCAGCCCTCGGACACCCCAAAACATTCAGTTCTTC.

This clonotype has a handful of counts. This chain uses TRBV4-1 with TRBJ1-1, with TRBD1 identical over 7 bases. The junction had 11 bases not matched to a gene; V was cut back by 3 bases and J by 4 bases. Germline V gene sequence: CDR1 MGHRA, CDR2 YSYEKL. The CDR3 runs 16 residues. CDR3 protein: CASSQVGPGGPTEAFF. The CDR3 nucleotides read TGCGCCAGCAGCCAGGTCGGGCCAGGGGGACCCACTGAAGCTTTCTTT.

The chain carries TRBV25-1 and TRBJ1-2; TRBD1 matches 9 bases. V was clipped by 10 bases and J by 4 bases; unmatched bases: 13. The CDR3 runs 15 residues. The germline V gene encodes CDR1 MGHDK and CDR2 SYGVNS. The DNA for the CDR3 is TGTGCCACCCTTGTGAACAGGGGGCTGGTCTATGGCTACACCTTC. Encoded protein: CATLVNRGLVYGYTF.

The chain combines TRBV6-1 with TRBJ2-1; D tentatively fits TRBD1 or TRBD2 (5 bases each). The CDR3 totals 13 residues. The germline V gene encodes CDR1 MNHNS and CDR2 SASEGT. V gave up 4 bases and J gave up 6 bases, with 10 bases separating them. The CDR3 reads CASSAWDLNEQFF. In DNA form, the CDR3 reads TGTGCCAGCAGTGCGTGGGACCTCAATGAGCAGTTCTTC.

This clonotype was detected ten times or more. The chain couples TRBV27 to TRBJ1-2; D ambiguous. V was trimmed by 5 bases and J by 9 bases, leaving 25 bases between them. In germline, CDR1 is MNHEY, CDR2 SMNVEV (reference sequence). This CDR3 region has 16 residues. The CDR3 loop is CASSDFTGQIPGSYTF. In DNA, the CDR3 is TGTGCCAGCAGTGATTTTACGGGTCAGATTCCTGGGAGCTACACCTTC.

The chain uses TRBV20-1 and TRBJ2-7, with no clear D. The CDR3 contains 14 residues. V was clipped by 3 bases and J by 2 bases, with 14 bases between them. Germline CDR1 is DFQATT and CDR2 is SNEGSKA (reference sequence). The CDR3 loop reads CSASVFLGAYEQYF. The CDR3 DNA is TGCAGTGCTAGCGTATTCCTTGGGGCCTACGAGCAGTACTTC.

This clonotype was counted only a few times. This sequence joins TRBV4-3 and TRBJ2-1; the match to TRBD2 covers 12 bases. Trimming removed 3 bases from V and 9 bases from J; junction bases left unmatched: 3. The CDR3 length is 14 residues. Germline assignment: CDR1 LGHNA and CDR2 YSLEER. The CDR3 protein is CASSHPGLAGEQFF. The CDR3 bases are TGCGCCAGCAGCCACCCGGGACTAGCGGGTGAGCAGTTCTTC.

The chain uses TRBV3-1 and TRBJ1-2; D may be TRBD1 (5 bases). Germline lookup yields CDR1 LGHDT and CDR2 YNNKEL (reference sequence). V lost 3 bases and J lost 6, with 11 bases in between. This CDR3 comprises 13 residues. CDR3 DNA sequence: TGTGCCAGCAGCCACTCCAGGGAGGATGGCTACACCTTC. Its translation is CASSHSREDGYTF.

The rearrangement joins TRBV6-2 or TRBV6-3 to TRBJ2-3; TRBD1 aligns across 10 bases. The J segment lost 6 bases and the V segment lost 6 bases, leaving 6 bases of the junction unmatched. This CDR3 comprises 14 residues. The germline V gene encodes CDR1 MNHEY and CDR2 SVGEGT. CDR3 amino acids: CASRRDRGPDTQYF. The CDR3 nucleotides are TGTGCCAGCAGAAGGGACAGGGGACCGGATACGCAGTATTTT.

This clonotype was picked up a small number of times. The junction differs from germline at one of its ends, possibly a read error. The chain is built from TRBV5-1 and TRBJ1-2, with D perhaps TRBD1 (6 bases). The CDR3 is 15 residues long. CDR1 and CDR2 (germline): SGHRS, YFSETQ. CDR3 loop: CASSWAGSGDYGYTF. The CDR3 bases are TGCGCAAGCAGCTGGGCCGGGTCAGGGGACTATGGCTACACCTTC.

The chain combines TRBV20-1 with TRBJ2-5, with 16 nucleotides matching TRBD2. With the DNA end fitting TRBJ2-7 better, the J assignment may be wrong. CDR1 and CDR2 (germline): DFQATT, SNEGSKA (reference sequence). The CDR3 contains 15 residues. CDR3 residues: CSASRGLAGGREQYF. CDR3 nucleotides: TGCAGTGCTAGTAGGGGACTAGCGGGGGGGCGCGAGCAGTACTTC.

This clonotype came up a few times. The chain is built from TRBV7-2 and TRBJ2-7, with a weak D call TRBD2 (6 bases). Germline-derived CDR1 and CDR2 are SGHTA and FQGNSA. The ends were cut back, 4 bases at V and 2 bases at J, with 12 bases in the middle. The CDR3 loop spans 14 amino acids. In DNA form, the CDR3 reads TGTGCCAGCAGCTCCATGACTAGTGCCTACGAGCAGTACTTC. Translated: CASSSMTSAYEQYF.

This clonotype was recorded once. This CDR3 is CSAPMGWGATEAFF. The DNA for the CDR3 is TGCAGTGCCCCCATGGGGTGGGGGGCGACTGAAGCTTTCTTT. The rearrangement links TRBV20-1 to TRBJ1-1; a possible D gene is TRBD1 (6 bases). The V end lost 6 bases, the J end lost 5 bases, and 19 bases lay between the germline ends. CDR1 DFQATT and CDR2 SNEGSKA come from the germline V gene (reference sequence). CDR3 size: 14 residues.

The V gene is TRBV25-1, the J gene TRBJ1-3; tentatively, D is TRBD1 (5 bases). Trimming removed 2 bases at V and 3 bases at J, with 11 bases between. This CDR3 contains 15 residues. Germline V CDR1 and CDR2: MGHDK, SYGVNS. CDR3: CASSETHGGGNTIYF. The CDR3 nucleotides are TGTGCCAGCAGTGAAACCCACGGGGGTGGAAACACCATATATTTT.

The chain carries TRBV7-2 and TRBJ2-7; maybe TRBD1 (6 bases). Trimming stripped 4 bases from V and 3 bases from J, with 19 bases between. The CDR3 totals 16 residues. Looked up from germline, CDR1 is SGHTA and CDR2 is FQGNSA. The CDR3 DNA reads TGTGCCAGCAGCTCCAGACCGGTCAGGGGAAACTACGAGCAGTACTTC. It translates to CASSSRPVRGNYEQYF.

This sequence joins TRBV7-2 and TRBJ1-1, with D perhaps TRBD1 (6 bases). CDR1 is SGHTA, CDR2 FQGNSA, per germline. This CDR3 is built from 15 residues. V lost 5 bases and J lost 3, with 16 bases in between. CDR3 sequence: CASSLGTFQDTEAFF. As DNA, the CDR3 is TGTGCCAGCAGCCTAGGGACATTCCAGGACACTGAAGCTTTCTTT. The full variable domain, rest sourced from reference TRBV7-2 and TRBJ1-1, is GAGVSQSPSNKVTEKGKDVELRCDPISGHTALYWYRQSLGQGLEFLIYFQGNSAPDKSGLPSDRFSAERTGGSVSTLTIQRTQQEDSAVYLCASSLGTFQDTEAFFGQGTRLTVV.

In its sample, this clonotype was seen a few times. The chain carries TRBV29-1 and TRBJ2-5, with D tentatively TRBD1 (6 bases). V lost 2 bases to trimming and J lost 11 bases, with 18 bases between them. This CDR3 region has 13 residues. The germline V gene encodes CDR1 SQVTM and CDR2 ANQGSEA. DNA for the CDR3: TGCAGCGTTGAATCCCCGGGACACCGTGGGCAGTACTTC. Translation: CSVESPGHRGQYF.

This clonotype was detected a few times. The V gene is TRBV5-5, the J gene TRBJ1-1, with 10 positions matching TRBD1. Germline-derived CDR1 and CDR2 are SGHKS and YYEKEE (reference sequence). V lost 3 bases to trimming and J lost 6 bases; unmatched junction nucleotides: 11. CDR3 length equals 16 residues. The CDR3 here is CASSSRPGQGFAEAFF. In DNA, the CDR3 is TGTGCCAGCAGCTCCCGGCCGGGACAGGGGTTCGCTGAAGCTTTCTTT.

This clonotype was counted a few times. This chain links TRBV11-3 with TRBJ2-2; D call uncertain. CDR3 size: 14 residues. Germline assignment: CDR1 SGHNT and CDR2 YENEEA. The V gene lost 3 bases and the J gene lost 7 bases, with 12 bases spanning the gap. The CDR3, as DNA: TGTGCCAGCAGCTTTGGGCCCTCGAACGGGGAGCTGTTTTTT. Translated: CASSFGPSNGELFF.

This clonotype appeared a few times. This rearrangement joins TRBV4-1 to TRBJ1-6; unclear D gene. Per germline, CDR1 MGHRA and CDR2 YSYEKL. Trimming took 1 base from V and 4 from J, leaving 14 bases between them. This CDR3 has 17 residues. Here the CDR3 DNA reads TGCGCCAGCAGCCAAGTTGGCCCCGAACCTTATAATTCACCCCTCCACTTT. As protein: CASSQVGPEPYNSPLHF.

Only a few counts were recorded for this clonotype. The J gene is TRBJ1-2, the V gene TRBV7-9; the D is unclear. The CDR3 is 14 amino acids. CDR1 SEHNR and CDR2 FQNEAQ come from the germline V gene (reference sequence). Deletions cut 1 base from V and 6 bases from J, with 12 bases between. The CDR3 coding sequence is TGTGCCAGCAGCTTAGAAATAACAGTTCATGGCTACACCTTC. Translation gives CASSLEITVHGYTF. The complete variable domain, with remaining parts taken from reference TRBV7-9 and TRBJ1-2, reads DTGVSQNPRHKITKRGQNVTFRCDPISEHNRLYWYRQTLGQGPEFLTYFQNEAQLEKSRLLSDRFSAERPKGSFSTLEIQRTEQGDSAMYLCASSLEITVHGYTFGSGTRLTVV.

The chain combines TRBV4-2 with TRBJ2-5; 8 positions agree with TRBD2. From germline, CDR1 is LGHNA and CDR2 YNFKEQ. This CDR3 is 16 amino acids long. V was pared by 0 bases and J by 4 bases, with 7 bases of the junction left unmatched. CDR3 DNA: TGTGCCAGCAGCCAAGAAACGGGAGGGCCGGGAGAGACCCAGTACTTC. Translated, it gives CASSQETGGPGETQYF.

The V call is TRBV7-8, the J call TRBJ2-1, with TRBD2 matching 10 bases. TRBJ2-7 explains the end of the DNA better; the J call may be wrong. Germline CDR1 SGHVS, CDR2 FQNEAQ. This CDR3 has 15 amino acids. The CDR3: CASSGLAGVYNEQYF. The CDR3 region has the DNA TGTGCCAGCAGCGGCCTAGCGGGAGTCTACAATGAGCAGTACTTC.

This CDR3 reads CASSLDGSRGYGYTF. The CDR3 bases are TGTGCCAGCAGTTTAGACGGGTCAAGGGGTTATGGCTACACCTTC. V is TRBV9 and J is TRBJ1-2, with D possibly matching TRBD1 (5 bases). Germline lookup yields CDR1 SGDLS and CDR2 YYNGEE. The V gene lost 5 bases and the J gene lost 5 bases, with 19 bases spanning the gap. The length of the CDR3 is 15 residues.

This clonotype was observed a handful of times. CDR3 nucleotide sequence: TGTGCCACGACGGGAGTAGGCCAATATGAGCAGTTCTTC. Translating gives CATTGVGQYEQFF. The J gene is TRBJ2-1, the V gene TRBV6-2 or TRBV6-3; a possible D gene is TRBD2 (6 bases). This CDR3 has 13 amino acids. V was pared by 10 bases and J by 8 bases, with 18 bases between. The germline gives CDR1 MNHEY, CDR2 SVGEGT.

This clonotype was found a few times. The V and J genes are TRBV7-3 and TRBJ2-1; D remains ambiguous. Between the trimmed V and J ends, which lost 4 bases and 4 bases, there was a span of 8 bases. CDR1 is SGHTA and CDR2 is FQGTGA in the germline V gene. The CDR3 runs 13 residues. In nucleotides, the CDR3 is TGTGCCAGCAGCTCGTCAGAATACAATGAGCAGTTCTTC. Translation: CASSSSEYNEQFF.

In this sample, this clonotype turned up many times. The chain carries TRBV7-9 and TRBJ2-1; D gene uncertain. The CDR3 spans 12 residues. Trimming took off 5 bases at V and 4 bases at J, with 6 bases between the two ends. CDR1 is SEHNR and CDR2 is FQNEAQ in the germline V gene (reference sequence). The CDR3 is CASSPEYNEQFF. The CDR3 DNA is TGTGCCAGCAGCCCCGAATACAATGAGCAGTTCTTC.